This paragraph covers one T cell receptor (beta chain) sequence. Its recognized antigen is unknown. No per-base quality is available; no much larger clone lies one base away. This sample is part of a study of cytomegalovirus exposure and HLA in healthy donors (dated by TCRdb to the late 2010s). Describing the broader study: In an earlier analysis of under 750 of the donors, 276 Gb of sequence data and 90 million to 130 million unique TCR beta sequences from about 180 million T cells were reported. The aim of the study was to test whether cataloging public T cell receptors could identify signatures of past pathogen exposure. The genetic ancestry cluster associated with self-reported Caucasian donors included around 76% of the roughly 400 genotyped donors. In a later genetic analysis, genome-wide SNP genotypes for about three fifths of the roughly 670 donors were used, and that subset was treated as a discovery cohort. Roughly five DR-DQ haplotypes were handled as single units for association and clustering because linkage in the cohort was strong. In an earlier analysis of more than 550 of the donors, high-throughput TCR beta sequencing was used to judge whether each TCR beta V gene segment behaved as functional or pseudogenic. Typing coverage varied by locus: roughly 620-640 donors for A, B, C, DRB1 and DQB1; around 560 for DQA1; nearly 610 for DPA1; more than 450 for DPB1. A separate validation cohort of over a hundred different subjects was used in addition to the 666-subject first cohort. HLA typing covered class I and class II loci at four-digit resolution. In a later analysis, previously published TCR beta repertoires from 670 or so donors were re-analyzed and high-resolution HLA genotyping was added so that TCR occurrence patterns could be studied. About 280 gigabases of sequencing data and about 92 million unique TCR sequences made up an early release that covered approximately 620 HLA-typed donors. To predict cytomegalovirus infection status, the study combined high-throughput TCR immunosequencing, statistical association of individual TCRs with disease status, and machine learning. The later analysis used no new phenotypic data to find candidate immune exposures, relying instead on TCR beta sequences and their occurrence across donors. The study used immunosequencing to profile the T cell repertoires of under 700 subjects and linked those repertoires to cytomegalovirus serostatus. Among 300 to 450 genotyped donors of the cohort, an average of approximately 240,000 unique TCR beta nucleotide sequences were sequenced per donor, 15% to 20% of them non-productive. All discovery cohort repertoires had been generated on a single sequencing platform. Donor age, sex, ethnicity and CMV serostatus were compiled alongside the repertoire data. Overall study outcomes, separate from this receptor: A later analysis found that HLA-associated TCR beta chains were more clonally expanded and had lower generation probabilities than equally common non-associated chains. A cluster of highly shared sequence variants was judged likely to represent a technical artifact of the sequencing pipeline. For the cohort, immune exposure information was limited to CMV serostatus. According to the authors, the approach could potentially be generalized to other disease states and immunological phenotypes. Most TCR sequences were seen in very few donors, while some public TCRs were found in many individuals. Sequencing depth was assumed to be roughly uniform across donors in the presence/absence analyses, though that assumption may not hold. According to a later analysis, parvovirus B19, influenza, CMV and Epstein-Barr virus appeared linked to several top co-occurrence clusters. According to a later genetic analysis, donors in an Asian-associated ancestry cluster had fewer N-insertions in productive TCRs than the roughly 670-donor mean. In vitro tests confirmed that a few of the cytomegalovirus-associated TCR beta chains recognize cytomegalovirus antigens. In both the original and validation cohorts, the classifier was reported to diagnose cytomegalovirus status with high specificity and sensitivity. Specific HLA alleles were associated with roughly 16,000 TCR beta sequences at a false discovery rate of 0.05 in a later analysis. According to a later analysis, most CMV-associated TCR beta chains appeared to be HLA-restricted, and the HLA associations seemed to be driven largely by CMV exposure. Correlated functional status among segregating V segments might reflect linkage disequilibrium, but an unknown experimental factor could not be ruled out. A further reported finding was that TCR beta sequences accurately predicted the HLA-A and HLA-B alleles for most subjects in the first cohort. V-gene and J-gene trimming of TCR beta chains was associated with a missense DCLRE1C variant in a later genetic analysis, and the association was replicated in an independent cohort. Broadly in line with IMGT annotations, most TCR beta V segments showed up in productive rearrangements about 90% or about 30% of the time in an earlier analysis of roughly 590 of the donors. Only TCR beta chains were sequenced in this cohort, and the absence of alpha or paired-chain data limited detectable features. HLA typing was unavailable for some donors at each locus, so association tests used only the typed subset. Because counts were too low, seventeen rarely observed V segments, including chromosome 9 orphons, were left out of the earlier analysis of 500 to 650 of the donors. The study gave a list of around 170 TCR beta chains associated with cytomegalovirus. When HLA alleles, especially DR and DQ, strongly co-occurred, TCR associations were difficult to assign to individual alleles. In a later analysis, TCR association rates were found to vary across HLA loci, with the most associated TCRs seen for DRB1 alleles and the fewest for HLA-C alleles.

The cohort comprised 666 healthy bone marrow donors. Cohort members were all nominally healthy when sampled, although unrecorded immune exposures were likely present. The donor was CMV seronegative and was included in the group of several hundred seronegative cohort members. A peripheral blood sample was collected from each donor, and TCR beta sequencing was performed on peripheral blood mononuclear cells. Genomic DNA extraction from the blood cell samples was performed with the Qiagen DNeasy Blood Extraction Kit. The library was prepared using the immunoSEQ multiplex PCR assay. The multiplex PCR relied on a mix of 60 forward primers for TCR Vbeta segments and 13 reverse primers for TCR Jbeta segments. The CDR3 region of rearranged TCR beta genes was amplified from genomic DNA by a multiplex PCR assay. Amplified TCR beta libraries were sequenced as 87-base-pair reads on the Illumina HiSeq System. In the authors' own workflow: In a later analysis, approximately 74 million unique TCR beta chains were counted across the approximately 670 repertoires, and approximately 11 million of these chains were shared by at least two donors. Raw reads were error-corrected and collapsed into unique sequences with a nearest-neighbor algorithm that merged closely related sequences to remove PCR and sequencing errors. CDR3 sequences were aligned to IMGT reference sequences to assign V, D and J gene segments. For a sequence to be retained, a match of at least six nucleotides was required to both a V gene segment and a J gene segment. Rearrangements were classified as productive when the CDR3 lacked stop codons and remained in frame with V and J, and all other rearrangements were classified as non-productive. CDR3 was defined according to IMGT convention as the region running from the second conserved V-encoded cysteine to the conserved J-encoded phenylalanine. The earlier analysis of about 530 of the donors excluded any sequence lacking an unambiguous match to a single V gene segment. In an earlier analysis of roughly 500 of the donors, V segments were called functional above 56.7% productive rearrangements and were called segregating when the between-donor standard deviation exceeded 5%. A statistical classification framework was built to diagnose cytomegalovirus status from the catalog of TCR beta chain sequences. V and J gene assignment, in a later analysis, came from comparing TCR nucleotide sequences with IMGT/GENE-DB human TR gene sequences. Using the TCRdist pipeline, a later analysis assigned CDR3 sequences along with most-parsimonious VDJ recombination scenarios. In a later analysis, every TCR beta chain was defined by the combination of its CDR3 amino acid sequence and its V-gene family, and reads without a unique V-gene family were dropped. To address suspected cross-contamination and a sequencing artifact, a later analysis removed roughly 580 highly shared, low-generation-probability nucleotide sequences. For each public chain, a later analysis derived a clonal expansion index from normalized ranks of inferred template counts within each repertoire. In a later analysis, generation probabilities were computed using a VDJ recombination model fitted to out-of-frame rearrangements, and the results were checked against IGoR. In a later analysis, TCR-TCR, TCR-HLA and TCR-CMV co-occurrence was scored with hypergeometric tests, and a repertoire-size bias correction was applied to TCR pairs. In a later analysis, false discovery rates were estimated by permuting HLA or CMV assignments 20 times. In a later analysis, co-occurring TCRs were grouped using DBSCAN, with TCRdist sequence similarity added in when clustering inside HLA-allele-positive subsets. Repertoires with fewer than 30,000 or more than 120,000 public chains, plus five repertoires with anomalous nucleotide sharing, were excluded from co-occurrence clustering. TCRdb took this table from immuneACCESS and kept in-frame rearrangements with V and J called. Such tables lack part of the clones; where checked against another copy, unresolved V genes explain under half of the gap, and the rest is unexplained. D and trimming come from the DNA, and the V and J calls and clone size come from that table. The sample data list approximately 170,000 clones, and approximately 88% of these were observed just once. 1.2% of the sample rests with the top ten.

Sequencing was performed on PBMCs. The clonotype was recovered from a boy aged 2 to 10 in good health and CMV-seronegative.

The CDR3 loop reads CASSYWRATEAFF. The DNA is TGTGCCAGCAGTTACTGGCGGGCCACTGAAGCTTTCTTT. Here the chain combines TRBV6-5 and TRBJ1-1, with an unclear D gene assignment. The CDR3 has 13 amino acids, counting the end cysteine and phenylalanine. The only DNA kept is the CDR3, 39 bases in frame from the first base. The junction carries 7 bases between V and J, which are trimmed by 1 base and 4 bases respectively. Per the germline V gene, MNHEY is the CDR1 and SVGAGI is the CDR2.